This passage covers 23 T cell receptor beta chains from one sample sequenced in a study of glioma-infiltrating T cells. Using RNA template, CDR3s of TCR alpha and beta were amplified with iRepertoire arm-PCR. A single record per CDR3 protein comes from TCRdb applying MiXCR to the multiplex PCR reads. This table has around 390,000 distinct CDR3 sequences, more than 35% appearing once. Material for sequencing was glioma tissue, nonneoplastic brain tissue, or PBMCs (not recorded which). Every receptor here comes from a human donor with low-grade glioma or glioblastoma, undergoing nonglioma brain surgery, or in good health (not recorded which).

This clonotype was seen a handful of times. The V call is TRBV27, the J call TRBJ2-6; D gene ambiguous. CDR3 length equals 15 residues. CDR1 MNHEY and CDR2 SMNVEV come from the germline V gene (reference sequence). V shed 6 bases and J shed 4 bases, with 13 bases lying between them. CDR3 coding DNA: TGTGCCAGCAGGCTTCGCGGTGGGGGGGCCAACGTCCTGACTTTC. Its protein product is CASRLRGGGANVLTF.

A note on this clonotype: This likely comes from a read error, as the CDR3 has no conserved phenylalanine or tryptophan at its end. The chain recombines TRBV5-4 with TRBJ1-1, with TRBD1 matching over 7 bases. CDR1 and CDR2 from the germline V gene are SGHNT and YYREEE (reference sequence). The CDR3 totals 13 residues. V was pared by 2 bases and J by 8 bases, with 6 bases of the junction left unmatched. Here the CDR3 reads CASSFGRGDEAFS. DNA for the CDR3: TGTGCCAGCAGCTTCGGCAGGGGGGACGAAGCTTTCTCT.

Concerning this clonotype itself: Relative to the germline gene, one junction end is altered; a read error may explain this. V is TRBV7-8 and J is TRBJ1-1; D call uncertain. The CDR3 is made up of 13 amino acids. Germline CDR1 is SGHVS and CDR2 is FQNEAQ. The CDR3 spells CASSLGRDTEDFF. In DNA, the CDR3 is TGTGCCAGCAGCTTAGGCCGGGATACTGAAGATTTCTTT. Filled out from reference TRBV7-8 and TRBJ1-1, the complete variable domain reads GAGVSQSPRYKVAKRGQDVALRCDPISGHVSLFWYQQALGQGPEFLTYFQNEAQLDKSGLPSDRFFAERPEGSVSTLKIQRTQQEDSAVYLCASSLGRDTEDFFGQGTRLTVV.

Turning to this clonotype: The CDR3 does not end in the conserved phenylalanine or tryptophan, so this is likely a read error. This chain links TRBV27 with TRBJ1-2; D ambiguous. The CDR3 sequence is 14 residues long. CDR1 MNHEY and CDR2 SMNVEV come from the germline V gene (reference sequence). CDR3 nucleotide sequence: TGTGCCGGCAGTTTATCTCGGGCCGGAAATGGCTACACCTCC. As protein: CAGSLSRAGNGYTS.

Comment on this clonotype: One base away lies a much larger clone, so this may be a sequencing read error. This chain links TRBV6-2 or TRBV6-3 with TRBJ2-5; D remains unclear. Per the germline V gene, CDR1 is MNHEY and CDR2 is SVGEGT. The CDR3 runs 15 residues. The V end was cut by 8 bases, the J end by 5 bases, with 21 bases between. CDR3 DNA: TGTGCCAGCGCCCGATTTGGGAACGAGCAGGAGACCCAGTACTTC. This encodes CASARFGNEQETQYF.

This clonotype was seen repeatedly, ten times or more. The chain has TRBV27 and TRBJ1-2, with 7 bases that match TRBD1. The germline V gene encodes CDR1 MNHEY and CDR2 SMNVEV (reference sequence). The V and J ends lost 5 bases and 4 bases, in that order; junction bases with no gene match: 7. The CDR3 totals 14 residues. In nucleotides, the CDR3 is TGTGCCAGCAGTGTAGCCGGGACAGTCTATGGCTACACCTTC. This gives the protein CASSVAGTVYGYTF.

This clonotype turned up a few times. The CDR3 loop reads CASSPLLRPGELFF. For the CDR3, the DNA is TGTGCCAGCAGCCCCCTTTTACGCCCCGGGGAGCTGTTTTTT. The rearrangement links TRBV7-2 to TRBJ2-2, with D uncertain. V gave up 5 bases and J gave up 6 bases, with 13 bases separating them. CDR1 is SGHTA, CDR2 FQGNSA, per germline. CDR3 size: 14 residues. Full variable domain (remainder filled in from reference TRBV7-2 and TRBJ2-2): GAGVSQSPSNKVTEKGKDVELRCDPISGHTALYWYRQSLGQGLEFLIYFQGNSAPDKSGLPSDRFSAERTGGSVSTLTIQRTQQEDSAVYLCASSPLLRPGELFFGEGSRLTVL.

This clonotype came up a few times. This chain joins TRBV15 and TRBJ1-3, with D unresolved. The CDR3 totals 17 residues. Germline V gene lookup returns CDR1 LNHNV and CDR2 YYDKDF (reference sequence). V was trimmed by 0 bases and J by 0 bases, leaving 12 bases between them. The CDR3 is CATSRDRVVISGNTIYF. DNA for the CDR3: TGTGCCACCAGCAGAGATCGAGTAGTAATCTCTGGAAACACCATATATTTT.

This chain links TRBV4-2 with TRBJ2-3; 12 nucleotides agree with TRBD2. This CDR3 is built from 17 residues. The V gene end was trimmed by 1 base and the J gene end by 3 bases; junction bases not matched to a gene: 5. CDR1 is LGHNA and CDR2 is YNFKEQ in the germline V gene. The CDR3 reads CASSQAASGRGTDTQYF. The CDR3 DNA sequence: TGTGCCAGCAGCCAAGCGGCTAGCGGGAGGGGGACAGATACGCAGTATTTT.

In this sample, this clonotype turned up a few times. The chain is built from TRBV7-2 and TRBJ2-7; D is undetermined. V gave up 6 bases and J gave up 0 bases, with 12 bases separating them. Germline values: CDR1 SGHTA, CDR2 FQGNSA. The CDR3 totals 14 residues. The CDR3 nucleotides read TGTGCCAGCAGGAGGACGTCTGACTCCTACGAGCAGTACTTC. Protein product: CASRRTSDSYEQYF.

CDR3 in amino acids: CASRTLGSGANVLTF. Written as DNA, the CDR3 is TGTGCCAGCAGGACACTTGGCTCTGGGGCCAACGTCCTGACTTTC. J is TRBJ2-6 and V is TRBV6-1; D gene unclear. This CDR3 comprises 15 residues. Germline assignment: CDR1 MNHNS and CDR2 SASEGT. V was shortened by 6 bases and J by 0 bases, with 9 bases between the two germline ends.

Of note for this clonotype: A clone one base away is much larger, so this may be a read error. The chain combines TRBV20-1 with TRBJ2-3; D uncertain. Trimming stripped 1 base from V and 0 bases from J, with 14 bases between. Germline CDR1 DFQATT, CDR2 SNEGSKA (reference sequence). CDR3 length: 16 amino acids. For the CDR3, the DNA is TGCAGTGCTAGAGGGCAACCTCCGACTAGCACAGATACGCAGTATTTT. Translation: CSARGQPPTSTDTQYF.

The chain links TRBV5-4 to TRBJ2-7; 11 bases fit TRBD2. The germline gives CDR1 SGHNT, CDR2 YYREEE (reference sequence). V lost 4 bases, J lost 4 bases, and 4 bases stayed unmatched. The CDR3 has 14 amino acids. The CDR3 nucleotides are TGTGCCAGCAGCCCTTTAGCGGGAGGGTACGAGCAGTACTTC. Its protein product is CASSPLAGGYEQYF.

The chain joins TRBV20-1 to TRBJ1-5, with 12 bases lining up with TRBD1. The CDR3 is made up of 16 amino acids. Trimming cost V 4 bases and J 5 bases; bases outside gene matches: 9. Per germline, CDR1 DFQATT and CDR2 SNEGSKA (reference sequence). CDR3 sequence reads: CSATIRDRGRDQPQHF. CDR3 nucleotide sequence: TGCAGTGCTACAATCCGGGACAGGGGGCGAGATCAGCCCCAGCATTTT.

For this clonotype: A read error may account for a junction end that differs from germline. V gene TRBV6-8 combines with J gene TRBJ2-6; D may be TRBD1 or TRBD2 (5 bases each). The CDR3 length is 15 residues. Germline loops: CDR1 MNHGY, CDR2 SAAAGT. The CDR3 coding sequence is TGTGCCAGCAGTCCCGATCCCTCCGGGGCCAACGTCCGGACTTTC. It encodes CASSPDPSGANVRTF.

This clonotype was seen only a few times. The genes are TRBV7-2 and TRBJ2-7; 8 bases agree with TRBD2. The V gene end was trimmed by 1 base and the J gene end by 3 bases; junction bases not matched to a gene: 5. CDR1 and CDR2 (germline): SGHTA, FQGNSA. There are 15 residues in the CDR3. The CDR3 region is CASSLVLAVNYEQYF. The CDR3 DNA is TGTGCCAGCAGCTTAGTACTAGCGGTAAACTACGAGCAGTACTTC. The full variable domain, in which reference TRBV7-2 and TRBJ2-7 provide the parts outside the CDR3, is GAGVSQSPSNKVTEKGKDVELRCDPISGHTALYWYRQSLGQGLEFLIYFQGNSAPDKSGLPSDRFSAERTGGSVSTLTIQRTQQEDSAVYLCASSLVLAVNYEQYFGPGTRLTVT.

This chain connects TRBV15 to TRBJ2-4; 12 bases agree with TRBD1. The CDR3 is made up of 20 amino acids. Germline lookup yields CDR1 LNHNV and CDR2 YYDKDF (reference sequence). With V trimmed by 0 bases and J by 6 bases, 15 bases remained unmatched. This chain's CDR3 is CATSRDPLSWDRGLTNIQYF. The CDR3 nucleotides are TGTGCCACCAGCAGAGACCCCTTGTCCTGGGACAGGGGGCTTACAAACATTCAGTACTTC.

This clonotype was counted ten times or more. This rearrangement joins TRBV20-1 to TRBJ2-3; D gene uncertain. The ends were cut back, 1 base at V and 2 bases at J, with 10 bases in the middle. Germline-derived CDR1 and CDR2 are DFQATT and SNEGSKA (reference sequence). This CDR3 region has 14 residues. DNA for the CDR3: TGCAGTGCTAGAGCTCCCGGGTTCACAGATACGCAGTATTTT. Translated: CSARAPGFTDTQYF.

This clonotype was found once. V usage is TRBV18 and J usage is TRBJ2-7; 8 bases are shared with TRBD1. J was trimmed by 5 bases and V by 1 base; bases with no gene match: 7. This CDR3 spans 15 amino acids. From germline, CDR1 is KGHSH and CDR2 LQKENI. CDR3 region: CASSPLTTGGNEQYF. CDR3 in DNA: TGTGCCAGCTCACCACTGACAACAGGGGGTAACGAGCAGTACTTC.

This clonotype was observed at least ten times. CDR3 sequence (DNA): TGTGCCAGCAGTTTATTGGGGGGAGAGACCCAGTACTTC. Its protein product is CASSLLGGETQYF. V is TRBV27 and J is TRBJ2-5, with a possible D match to TRBD2 (6 bases). V was trimmed by 1 base and J by 4 bases, leaving 7 bases between them. Germline V gives CDR1 MNHEY, CDR2 SMNVEV (reference sequence). This CDR3 spans 13 amino acids.

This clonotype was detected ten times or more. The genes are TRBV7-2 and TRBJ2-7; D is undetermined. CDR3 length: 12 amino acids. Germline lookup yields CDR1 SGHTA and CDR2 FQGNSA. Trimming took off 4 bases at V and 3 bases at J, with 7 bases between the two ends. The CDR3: CASSSSRYEQYF. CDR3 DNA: TGTGCCAGCAGCTCCTCTCGCTACGAGCAGTACTTC.

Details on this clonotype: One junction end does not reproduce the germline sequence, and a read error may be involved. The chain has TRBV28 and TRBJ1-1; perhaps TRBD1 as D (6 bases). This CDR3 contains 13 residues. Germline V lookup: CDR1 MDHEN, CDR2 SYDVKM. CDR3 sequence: CATATTGNTEDFF. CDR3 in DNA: TGTGCCACCGCCACCACAGGGAACACTGAAGATTTCTTT.

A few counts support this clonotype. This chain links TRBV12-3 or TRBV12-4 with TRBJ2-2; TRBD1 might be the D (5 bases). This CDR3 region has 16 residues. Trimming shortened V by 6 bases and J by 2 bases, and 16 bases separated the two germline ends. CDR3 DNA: TGTGCCAGCAGCCAATTCTCAGGACAAAACACCGGGGAGCTGTTTTTT. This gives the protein CASSQFSGQNTGELFF.